This T cell receptor (beta chain) emerged from a study of blood T cell repertoires in COVID-19 (dated by TCRdb to the early 2020s). For the wider study: The collaborator samples originated in the United States, Italy and Spain and spanned the acute and convalescent phases of COVID-19. The material from the prospective study consisted of cDNA or gDNA derived from T cells, B-cell-depleted T cells, or PBMCs. The dataset comprised deeply sampled blood TCRbeta repertoires from subjects exposed to, actively infected with, or recovered from COVID-19. The repertoires were released in a freely available public database intended as a resource for research on the immune response to SARS-CoV-2. Samples came from the ongoing ImmuneRACE study (first 160 participants) plus 1,254 subjects from 6 global collaborators. Sample metadata almost always included a de-identified subject ID, COVID-19 status, age in years and sex. Where available, HLA class I and class II types were obtained from metadata supplied by the sample provider rather than from assay-based typing. Study-wide findings and limitations: Clinical and demographic metadata were provided uncurated, with the amount varying by source and participant.

The collaborating institutions used their own protocols to collect whole blood in K2EDTA tubes. For TCRbeta analysis, collaborators shipped samples as frozen whole blood, isolated PBMCs, or DNA extracted from either of those sample types. TCRbeta CDR3 regions were amplified from genomic DNA using the immunoSEQ Assay, a bias-controlled multiplex PCR. The paper's data handling went like this. The number of nucleated cells in each sample was estimated by amplification of reference gene primers within the assay. To quantify the absolute abundance of each unique TCRbeta CDR3 rearrangement, sequence reads were collapsed and filtered. For each sample, productive Simpson clonality was calculated as the square root of Simpson's diversity index over productive rearrangements. TCRdb's version of the immuneACCESS table is confined to in-frame rearrangements and falls short of the full clone set. An unresolved V gene accounts for under half of the shortfall where checked; the remainder is of unknown origin. D and trimming come from the DNA, and the V and J calls and clone size come from that table. The sample profile shows some 98,000 clones; roughly 82% of them were found once. The ten largest clones represent about a tenth of the sample.

With regard to this clone: This clone's antigen is unknown. The input lacks base qualities; no much larger clone sits a single base away.

The CDR3 covers 15 residues, taking in both the cysteine and the phenylalanine. The sequence is cut down to CDR3 DNA, 45 bases in frame from base 1. The CDR1 and CDR2 encoded by the germline V gene are SGHNT and YENEEA. The V end gives up 6 bases and the J end 5 bases, leaving 12 bases in the junction not matched to a gene. The chain joins TRBV11-3 to TRBJ2-5; TRBD1 aligns with 7 central bases. Sequencing was performed on peripheral blood. The clonotype was recovered from a man aged 70 or older with active or convalescent COVID-19. The CDR3 protein is CASRHRGLKVETQYF. The DNA sequence is as follows: TGTGCCAGCAGACACAGGGGCCTCAAGGTGGAGACCCAGTACTTC.